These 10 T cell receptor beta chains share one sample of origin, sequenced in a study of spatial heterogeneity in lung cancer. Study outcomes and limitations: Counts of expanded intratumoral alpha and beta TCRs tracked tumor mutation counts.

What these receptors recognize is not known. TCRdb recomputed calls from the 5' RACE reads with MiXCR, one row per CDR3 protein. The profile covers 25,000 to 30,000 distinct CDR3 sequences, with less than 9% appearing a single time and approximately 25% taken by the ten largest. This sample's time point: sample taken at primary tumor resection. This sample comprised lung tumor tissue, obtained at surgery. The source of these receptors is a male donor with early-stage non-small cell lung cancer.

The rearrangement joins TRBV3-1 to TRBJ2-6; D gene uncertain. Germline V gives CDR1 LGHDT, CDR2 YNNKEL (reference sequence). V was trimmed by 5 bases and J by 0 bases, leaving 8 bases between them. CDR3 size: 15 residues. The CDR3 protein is CASSFGSSGANVLTF. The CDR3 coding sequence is TGTGCCAGCAGCTTCGGAAGCTCTGGGGCCAACGTCCTGACTTTC.

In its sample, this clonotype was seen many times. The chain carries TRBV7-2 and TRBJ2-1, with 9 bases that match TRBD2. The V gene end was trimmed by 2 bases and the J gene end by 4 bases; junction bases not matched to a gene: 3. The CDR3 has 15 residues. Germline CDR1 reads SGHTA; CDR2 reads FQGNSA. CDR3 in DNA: TGTGCCAGCAGCTTACTAGCGGGAAATTACAATGAGCAGTTCTTC. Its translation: CASSLLAGNYNEQFF.

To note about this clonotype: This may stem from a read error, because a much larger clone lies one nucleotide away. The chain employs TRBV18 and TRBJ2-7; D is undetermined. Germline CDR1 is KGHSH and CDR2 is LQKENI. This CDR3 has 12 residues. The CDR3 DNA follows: TGTGCCAGCTCAGGTACCTCCTACGAGCATTACTTC. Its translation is CASSGTSYEHYF.

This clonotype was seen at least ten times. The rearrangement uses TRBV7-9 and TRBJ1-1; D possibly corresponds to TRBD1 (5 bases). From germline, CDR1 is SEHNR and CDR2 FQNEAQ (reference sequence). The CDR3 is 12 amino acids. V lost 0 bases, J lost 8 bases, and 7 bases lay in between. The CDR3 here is CASSLAPGEAFF. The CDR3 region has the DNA TGTGCCAGCAGCTTAGCCCCAGGGGAAGCTTTCTTT. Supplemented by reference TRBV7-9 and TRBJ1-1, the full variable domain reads DTGVSQNPRHKITKRGQNVTFRCDPISEHNRLYWYRQTLGQGPEFLTYFQNEAQLEKSRLLSDRFSAERPKGSFSTLEIQRTEQGDSAMYLCASSLAPGEAFFGQGTRLTVV.

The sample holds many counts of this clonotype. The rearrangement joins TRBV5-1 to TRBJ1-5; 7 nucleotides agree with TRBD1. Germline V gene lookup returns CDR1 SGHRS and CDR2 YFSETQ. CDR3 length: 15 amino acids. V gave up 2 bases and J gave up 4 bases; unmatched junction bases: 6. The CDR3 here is CASSFLPGQNQPQHF. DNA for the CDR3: TGCGCCAGCAGCTTTTTACCGGGACAGAATCAGCCCCAGCATTTT.

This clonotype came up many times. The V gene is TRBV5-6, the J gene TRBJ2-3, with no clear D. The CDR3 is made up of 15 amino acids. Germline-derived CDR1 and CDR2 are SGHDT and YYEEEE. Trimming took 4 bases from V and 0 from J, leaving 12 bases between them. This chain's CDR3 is CASSPDGSSTDTQYF. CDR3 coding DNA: TGTGCCAGCAGCCCGGACGGATCTAGCACAGATACGCAGTATTTT. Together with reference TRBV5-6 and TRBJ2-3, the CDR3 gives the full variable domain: DAGVTQSPTHLIKTRGQQVTLRCSPKSGHDTVSWYQQALGQGPQFIFQYYEEEERQRGNFPDRFSGHQFPNYSSELNVNALLLGDSALYLCASSPDGSSTDTQYFGPGTRLTVL.

The CDR3 DNA reads as TGTGCCAGTAGTATAGTCAGTGCCAATGGACATGGAGAGACCCAGTACTTC. Its translation is CASSIVSANGHGETQYF. V and J are TRBV19 and TRBJ2-5; D might be TRBD1 (5 bases). V lost 1 base to trimming and J lost 4 bases, with 19 bases between them. CDR1 is LNHDA, CDR2 SQIVND, per germline (reference sequence). The CDR3 runs 17 residues.

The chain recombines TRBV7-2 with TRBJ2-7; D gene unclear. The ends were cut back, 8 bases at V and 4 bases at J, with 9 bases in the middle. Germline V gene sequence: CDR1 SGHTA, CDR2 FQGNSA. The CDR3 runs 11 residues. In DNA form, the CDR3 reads TGTGCCAGCGGTACAGCTTACGAGCAGTACTTC. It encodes CASGTAYEQYF.

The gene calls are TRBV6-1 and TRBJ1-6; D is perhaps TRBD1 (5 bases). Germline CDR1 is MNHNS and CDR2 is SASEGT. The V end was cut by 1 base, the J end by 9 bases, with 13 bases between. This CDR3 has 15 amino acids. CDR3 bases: TGTGCCAGCAGTGAAGTGCCGGGGGAAGTTTCACCCCTCCACTTT. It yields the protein CASSEVPGEVSPLHF.

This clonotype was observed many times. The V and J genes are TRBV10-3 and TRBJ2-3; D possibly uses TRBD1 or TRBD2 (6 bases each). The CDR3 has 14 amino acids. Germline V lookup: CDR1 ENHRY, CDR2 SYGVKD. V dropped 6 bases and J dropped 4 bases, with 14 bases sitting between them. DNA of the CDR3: TGTGCCATCAGGAGAGGGGGGTGGGCAGATACGCAGTATTTT. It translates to CAIRRGGWADTQYF.